This T cell receptor beta chain was profiled in a study of T cell changes during pregnancy in multiple sclerosis. This clone came up a few times. Sequenced by immunoSEQ multiplex PCR; TCRdb stores in-frame clones only, minus some. The sample lists approximately 40,000 clones, around 94% seen once, with approximately 8.6% in the top ten. The V gene's germline CDR1 is SGHTS and CDR2 YDEGEE. Between the trimmed V and J ends, which lost 0 bases and 1 base, there was a span of 4 bases. The CDR3 runs 13 residues. This receptor was identified in a female donor with multiple sclerosis, enrolled in a pregnancy study. This material consisted of CD8+ T cells from peripheral blood mononuclear cells, taken in the third trimester of pregnancy. This rearrangement joins TRBV5-8 to TRBJ1-1, with D hard to call. CDR3 in DNA: TGTGCCAGCAGCTTGGTCCGGAACACTGAAGCTTTCTTT. This translates into CASSLVRNTEAFF.